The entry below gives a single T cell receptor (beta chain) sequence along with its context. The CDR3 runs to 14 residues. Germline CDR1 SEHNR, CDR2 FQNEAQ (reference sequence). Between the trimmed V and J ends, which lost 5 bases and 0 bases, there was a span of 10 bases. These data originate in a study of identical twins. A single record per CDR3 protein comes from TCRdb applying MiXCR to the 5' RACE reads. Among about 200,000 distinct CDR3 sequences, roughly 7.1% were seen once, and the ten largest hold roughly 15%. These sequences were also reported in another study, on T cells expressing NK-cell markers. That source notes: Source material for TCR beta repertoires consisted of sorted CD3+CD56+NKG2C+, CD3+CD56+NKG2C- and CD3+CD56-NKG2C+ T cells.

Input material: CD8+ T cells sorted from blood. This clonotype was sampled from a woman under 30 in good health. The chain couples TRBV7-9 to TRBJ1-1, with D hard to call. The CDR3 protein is CASSPIYLNTEAFF. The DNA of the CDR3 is TGTGCCAGCAGCCCGATTTACTTGAACACTGAAGCTTTCTTT. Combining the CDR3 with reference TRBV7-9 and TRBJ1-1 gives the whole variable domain DTGVSQNPRHKITKRGQNVTFRCDPISEHNRLYWYRQTLGQGPEFLTYFQNEAQLEKSRLLSDRFSAERPKGSFSTLEIQRTEQGDSAMYLCASSPIYLNTEAFFGQGTRLTVV.